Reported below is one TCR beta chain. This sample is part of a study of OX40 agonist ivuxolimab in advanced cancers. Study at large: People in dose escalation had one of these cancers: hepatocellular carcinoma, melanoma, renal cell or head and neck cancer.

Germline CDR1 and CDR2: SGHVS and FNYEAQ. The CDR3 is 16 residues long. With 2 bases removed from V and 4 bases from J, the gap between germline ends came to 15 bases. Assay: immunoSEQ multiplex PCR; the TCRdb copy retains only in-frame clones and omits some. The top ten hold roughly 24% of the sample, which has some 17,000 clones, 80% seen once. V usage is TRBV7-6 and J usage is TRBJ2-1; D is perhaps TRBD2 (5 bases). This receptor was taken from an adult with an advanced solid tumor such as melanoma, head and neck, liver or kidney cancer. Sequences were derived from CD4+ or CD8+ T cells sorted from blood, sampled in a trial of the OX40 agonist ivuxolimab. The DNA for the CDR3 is TGTGCCAGCAGCTTAACGGCGGGTTTGGGATACAATGAGCAGTTCTTC. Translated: CASSLTAGLGYNEQFF.